The 9 T cell receptor beta chains below were found in one sample sequenced in a study of CD8 T cells in ankylosing spondylitis. TCRdb re-analysed the 5' RACE reads in MiXCR, keeping a single row per CDR3 protein. This sample carries around 540,000 distinct CDR3 sequences, more than 9.5% of them seen once, and the ten largest clones take over 6.5%. Findings and caveats of the study: Ankylosing spondylitis blood appeared to carry a characteristic TCR beta motif of several highly homologous variants.

These TCRs' antigens remain unknown. Sequenced: blood, either unsorted or a sorted T cell fraction (not recorded which). Receptor source: a male donor with ankylosing spondylitis.

V gene TRBV4-2 combines with J gene TRBJ2-1, with D unresolved. CDR1 is LGHNA and CDR2 is YNFKEQ in the germline V gene. The CDR3 spans 18 residues. V dropped 0 bases and J dropped 3 bases, with 18 bases sitting between them. The CDR3 region is CASSQEVGRTVGYNEQFF. The CDR3 DNA reads TGTGCCAGCAGCCAAGAAGTAGGCCGTACTGTGGGCTACAATGAGCAGTTCTTC.

V gene TRBV30 combines with J gene TRBJ2-1, with a tentative D call TRBD2 (7 bases). In germline, CDR1 is GTSNPN, CDR2 SVGIG (reference sequence). Deletions cut 5 bases from V and 5 bases from J, with 13 bases between. CDR3 length: 13 amino acids. As DNA, the CDR3 is TGTGCCTGGGATCGGGGGGCTCACAATGAGCAGTTCTTC. It translates to CAWDRGAHNEQFF.

This clonotype was seen repeatedly, ten times or more. V gene TRBV12-3 or TRBV12-4 combines with J gene TRBJ2-7, with 8 nucleotides matching TRBD1. The CDR3 has 15 residues. V gave up 6 bases and J gave up 2 bases; unmatched junction bases: 9. The CDR3 spells CASSGTGGIPYEQYF. CDR3 sequence (DNA): TGTGCCAGCAGCGGAACAGGGGGTATCCCCTACGAGCAGTACTTC.

This clonotype was observed a handful of times. The chain is built from TRBV10-3 and TRBJ1-5, with D tentatively TRBD1 (5 bases). CDR1 and CDR2 from the germline V gene are ENHRY and SYGVKD. The CDR3 is made up of 12 amino acids. V was trimmed by 3 bases and J by 5 bases, leaving 5 bases between them. The CDR3 DNA reads as TGTGCCATCAGTGAAGGGGATCAGCCCCAGCATTTT. Protein: CAISEGDQPQHF.

The rearrangement joins TRBV11-2 to TRBJ1-3; D is ambiguous. This CDR3 has 17 residues. Per the germline V gene, CDR1 is SGHAT and CDR2 is FQNNGV. V was clipped by 0 bases and J by 2 bases, with 14 bases between them. The CDR3 spells CASSLDYRDRPGNTIYF. CDR3 DNA sequence: TGTGCCAGCAGCTTAGATTATCGGGATAGGCCTGGAAACACCATATATTTT.

This clonotype was counted only a few times. The V and J genes are TRBV7-2 and TRBJ1-2; 7 positions agree with TRBD1. The CDR3 is 15 residues long. Germline V gene data show CDR1 as SGHTA and CDR2 as FQGNSA. Germline trimming cut 4 bases from V and 6 bases from J; bases unmatched to any gene: 11. CDR3 sequence (DNA): TGTGCCAGCAGCTCCGGCCCCGACAGGGTGGATGGCTACACCTTC. Translating it yields CASSSGPDRVDGYTF.

This clonotype was seen repeatedly, ten times or more. The chain couples TRBV7-2 to TRBJ2-7; D may correspond to TRBD1 or TRBD2 (5 bases each). Trimming cost V 2 bases and J 5 bases, with 16 bases left between them. CDR3 length equals 15 residues. Germline CDR1 reads SGHTA; CDR2 reads FQGNSA. The CDR3 DNA is TGTGCCAGCAGCTTATGGGGGACGGCGACCAACGAGCAGTACTTC. It is translated as CASSLWGTATNEQYF.

The rearrangement links TRBV19 to TRBJ1-1, with 12 positions matching TRBD1. Germline CDR1 reads LNHDA; CDR2 reads SQIVND (reference sequence). The V and J ends lost 11 bases and 4 bases, in that order; junction bases with no gene match: 11. The CDR3 contains 15 residues. CDR3 region: CAVRDRGLLGTEAFF. DNA for the CDR3: TGTGCCGTCCGGGACAGGGGGCTTTTGGGCACTGAAGCTTTCTTT.

This clonotype was counted many times. This chain joins TRBV5-1 and TRBJ1-1; 7 nucleotides match TRBD1. Germline values: CDR1 SGHRS, CDR2 YFSETQ. V shed 4 bases and J 1 base; nucleotides not matched to a gene: 7. CDR3 length: 15 amino acids. The CDR3 spells CASSPEEGANTEAFF. The CDR3 coding sequence is TGCGCCAGCAGCCCCGAGGAGGGGGCGAACACTGAAGCTTTCTTT.